This TCR beta chain derives from a study of cytomegalovirus exposure and HLA in healthy donors. This CDR3 has 13 amino acids. The germline gives CDR1 SQVTM, CDR2 ANQGSEA. Researchers ran the PCR with 60 Vbeta and 13 Jbeta primers. The data were produced by immunoSEQ multiplex PCR, yet TCRdb's version contains in-frame clones alone and is incomplete. This table holds 88,000 or so clones, 62% found once. V gene TRBV29-1 combines with J gene TRBJ2-1; 8 bases fit TRBD2. This TCR was recovered from a male donor in good health and CMV-seropositive. The specimen sequenced was PBMCs. This chain's CDR3 is CGTGSGSYNEQFF. CDR3 in DNA: TGCGGCACCGGGAGCGGGAGTTACAATGAGCAGTTCTTC.